The sequence of this T cell receptor (beta chain) was determined in a study of blood T cell repertoires in COVID-19 (dated by TCRdb to the early 2020s). Broadly, across the study: Samples from collaborators originated in the United States, Italy and Spain and spanned both the acute and convalescent phases of COVID-19. Nearly every sample came with metadata listing a de-identified subject ID, COVID-19 status, age in years and sex. Where available, HLA class I and class II types were obtained from metadata supplied by the sample provider rather than from assay-based typing. Samples were obtained from the ongoing ImmuneRACE study (first 160 participants) and from 950 to 1,500 subjects provided by 6 global collaborators. The prospective study material was composed of cDNA or gDNA derived from T cells, B-cell-depleted T cells, or PBMCs. The repertoires were released in a freely available public database meant as a resource for research on the immune response to SARS-CoV-2. The dataset comprised deeply sampled blood TCRbeta repertoires from subjects exposed to, actively infected with, or recovered from COVID-19.

In the case of this clone: This receptor's antigen is unknown. No per-base quality is available; no much larger clone lies one base away.

TCRbeta CDR3 regions were amplified from genomic DNA using the immunoSEQ Assay, a bias-controlled multiplex PCR. The authors processed their data as follows. Nucleated cell counts per sample were estimated from amplification of reference gene primers within the assay. To quantify the absolute abundance of each unique TCRbeta CDR3 rearrangement, sequence reads were collapsed and filtered. Productive Simpson clonality was computed per sample as the square root of Simpson's diversity index over productive rearrangements. TCRdb took this table from immuneACCESS and kept in-frame rearrangements with V and J called. Such tables lack part of the clones; where checked against another copy, unresolved V genes explain under half of the gap, and the rest is unexplained. The V and J calls and clone size are taken from that table; D and trimming were inferred from the DNA. Within this sample are 60,000 to 85,000 clones, with about 80% of them counted one time only. The ten biggest clones cover 18% of the sample.

Study-level results and caveats: How much clinical and demographic metadata was included differed by source and by participant, and the metadata was provided uncurated.

Another Seattle source contributed samples from volunteer blood donors who had recovered from COVID-19. Each collaborating institution followed its own protocols to collect whole blood in K2EDTA tubes. Collaborator samples were shipped for TCRbeta analysis as frozen whole blood, isolated PBMCs, or DNA extracted from either sample type. At the junction V is shortened by 6 bases and J by 13 bases, with 16 bases in between. From cysteine to phenylalanine, the CDR3 is 13 amino acids long. Left in the record is the CDR3 DNA by itself, 39 bases read in frame from the first base. The germline V gene provides CDR1 MDHEN and CDR2 SYDVKM.

The V and J genes are TRBV28 and TRBJ1-6; TRBD1 is a weak D gene call, 6 bases matching. The sample taken for sequencing was peripheral blood. This clonotype was obtained from a man between 65 and 85 years old who had recovered from COVID-19. The nucleotides are TGTGCCAGCAGATCCGACAGGTTTGGGCCCCTCCACTTT. It encodes CASRSDRFGPLHF. The CDR3, completed at both ends by the reference TRBV28 and TRBJ1-6 genes, gives the full variable domain DVKVTQSSRYLVKRTGEKVFLECVQDMDHENMFWYRQDPGLGLRLIYFSYDVKMKEKGDIPEGYSVSREKKERFSLILESASTNQTSMYLCASRSDRFGPLHFGNGTRLTVT.